The next 19 T cell receptor beta chains were all read from a single sample in a study of regulatory T cells in long-lasting Graves disease. Arm-PCR with iRepertoire HTBI primers amplified the CDR3 regions for these TCR beta libraries. TCRdb reprocessed the multiplex PCR reads via MiXCR and lists one record per CDR3 protein. The profile shows roughly 380,000 distinct CDR3 sequences, around a sixth of them singletons. As for time point: newly diagnosed GD, antithyroid drugs for less than 3 months. Construction of the TCR library relied on RNA isolated from PBMCs. Sequences were derived from peripheral blood mononuclear cells (PBMCs), sampled at new diagnosis, from a patient treated with antithyroid drugs. These receptor sequences come from a female donor with Graves disease.

This clonotype was picked up many times. The chain is built from TRBV12-3 or TRBV12-4 and TRBJ1-1, with a possible D match to TRBD1 (5 bases). Trimming took off 2 bases at V and 3 bases at J, with 10 bases between the two ends. The length of the CDR3 is 14 residues. The CDR3 DNA reads TGTGCCAGCAGTTTAAGGGAAGGGGACACTGAAGCTTTCTTT. Translating gives CASSLREGDTEAFF.

This chain connects TRBV27 to TRBJ1-5; D not resolved. The CDR3 has 17 residues. CDR1 and CDR2 from the germline V gene are MNHEY and SMNVEV (reference sequence). Between the trimmed V and J ends, which lost 1 base and 1 base, there was a span of 14 bases. The CDR3 nucleotides are TGTGCCAGCAGTTTATTCTGGGAGCCCGCGAGCAATCAGCCCCAGCATTTT. It yields the protein CASSLFWEPASNQPQHF.

About this clonotype: At one end, the junction sequence differs from germline, possibly due to a read error. The chain is built from TRBV5-1 and TRBJ1-3; possibly TRBD1 for D (5 bases). The germline CDR1 and CDR2 sequences are SGHRS and YFSETQ. The length of the CDR3 is 15 residues. CDR3 amino acids: CASSERGDSGNTIYF. In nucleotides, the CDR3 is TGTGCCAGCAGTGAAAGGGGAGACTCTGGAAACACCATATATTTT.

This clonotype was seen many times. V gene TRBV20-1 combines with J gene TRBJ1-5; TRBD1 might be the D (5 bases). This CDR3 comprises 15 residues. The germline V gene encodes CDR1 DFQATT and CDR2 SNEGSKA (reference sequence). Deletions cut 5 bases from V and 6 bases from J, with 20 bases between. The CDR3 protein is CSAGQTERGGQPQHF. The CDR3 DNA reads TGCAGTGCTGGGCAGACAGAAAGGGGAGGTCAGCCCCAGCATTTT.

This clonotype was recorded many times. The chain employs TRBV27 and TRBJ2-7; weak D call: TRBD2 (6 bases). Germline CDR1 is MNHEY and CDR2 is SMNVEV (reference sequence). This CDR3 has 13 residues. Trimming left V 8 bases short and J 3 bases short, with 14 bases between. The CDR3 loop reads CASQAGLFYEQYF. The CDR3 DNA follows: TGTGCCAGCCAAGCGGGCCTCTTCTACGAGCAGTACTTC.

This clonotype was recorded many times. The chain couples TRBV12-3 or TRBV12-4 to TRBJ2-1, with a possible D match to TRBD2 (6 bases). The V and J ends lost 3 bases and 7 bases respectively, with 16 bases between them. The CDR3 length is 15 residues. In nucleotides, the CDR3 is TGTGCCAGCAGTTTCGGGGGTTCGATGAGGAATGAGCAGTTCTTC. Protein product: CASSFGGSMRNEQFF.

This clonotype was observed at least ten times. The CDR3 DNA reads TGTGCCAGCAACGGACCTAATGAAAAACTGTTTTTT. Translation gives CASNGPNEKLFF. The chain carries TRBV2 and TRBJ1-4; D uncertain. The ends were cut back, 7 bases at V and 3 bases at J, with 6 bases in the middle. The CDR3 extends over 12 amino acids. Germline-derived CDR1 and CDR2 are SNHLY and FYNNEI.

V and J are TRBV20-1 and TRBJ1-1; unclear D gene. CDR1 and CDR2 from the germline V gene are DFQATT and SNEGSKA (reference sequence). The V gene lost 6 bases and the J gene lost 0 bases, with 17 bases spanning the gap. The CDR3 loop spans 15 amino acids. The CDR3 loop reads CSAKSSGSMNTEAFF. The CDR3 DNA follows: TGCAGTGCAAAGAGTTCGGGTTCAATGAACACTGAAGCTTTCTTT.

V gene TRBV12-3 or TRBV12-4 combines with J gene TRBJ1-6; TRBD1 might be the D (5 bases). Trimming took 5 bases from V and 6 from J, leaving 8 bases between them. The CDR3 spans 13 residues. The CDR3 sequence: CASSRGGNSPLHF. The CDR3 DNA reads as TGTGCCAGCAGTCGGGGGGGTAATTCACCCCTCCACTTT.

The chain uses TRBV5-1 and TRBJ2-3; 7 bases agree with TRBD1. V shed 6 bases, J shed 2 bases, and the junction held 6 bases outside the gene matches. Germline CDR1 reads SGHRS; CDR2 reads YFSETQ. The CDR3 spans 14 residues. The CDR3 DNA sequence: TGCGCCAGCACACAGGGGTCTACCACAGATACGCAGTATTTT. Translating gives CASTQGSTTDTQYF.

This clonotype came up a few times. This chain uses TRBV9 with TRBJ1-2; D uncertain. CDR3 length equals 13 residues. CDR1 SGDLS and CDR2 YYNGEE come from the germline V gene. Trimming removed 3 bases from V and 1 base from J, with 7 bases in between. The CDR3 spells CASSAGFNYGYTF. CDR3 DNA sequence: TGTGCCAGCAGCGCGGGTTTTAACTATGGCTACACCTTC. The variable domain in full, with the rest retrieved from reference TRBV9 and TRBJ1-2, is DSGVTQTPKHLITATGQRVTLRCSPRSGDLSVYWYQQSLDQGLQFLIQYYNGEERAKGNILERFSAQQFPDLHSELNLSSLELGDSALYFCASSAGFNYGYTFGSGTRLTVV.

The chain joins TRBV5-1 to TRBJ2-2; D unclear. Trimming removed 3 bases from V and 4 bases from J, with 16 bases in between. The CDR3 contains 16 residues. CDR1 is SGHRS, CDR2 YFSETQ, per germline. CDR3 residues: CASSSPSGTGTGELFF. As DNA, the CDR3 is TGCGCCAGCAGCTCCCCCTCGGGTACGGGCACCGGGGAGCTGTTTTTT.

This clonotype was counted ten times or more. The chain has TRBV20-1 and TRBJ2-7; D possibly corresponds to TRBD1 (7 bases). Trimming shortened V by 6 bases and J by 5 bases, and 23 bases separated the two germline ends. This CDR3 has 15 amino acids. The V gene's germline CDR1 is DFQATT and CDR2 SNEGSKA (reference sequence). CDR3 in amino acids: CSAAEWQGGLHEQYF. The CDR3, as DNA: TGCAGTGCCGCTGAGTGGCAGGGGGGTCTCCACGAGCAGTACTTC.

The rearrangement uses TRBV18 and TRBJ2-5; 8 bases agree with TRBD1. Germline V lookup: CDR1 KGHSH, CDR2 LQKENI. Trimming removed 0 bases from V and 5 bases from J; junction bases left unmatched: 5. This CDR3 comprises 15 residues. In nucleotides, the CDR3 is TGTGCCAGCTCACCACCGGTGAGACAGGGGGAGACCCAGTACTTC. Protein product: CASSPPVRQGETQYF.

This clonotype occurred many times. The J gene is TRBJ1-1, the V gene TRBV5-1; the match to TRBD1 covers 9 bases. V trimming: 4 bases; J trimming: 5 bases; junction bases outside the gene matches: 12. The germline V gene encodes CDR1 SGHRS and CDR2 YFSETQ. The CDR3 covers 16 residues. In DNA, the CDR3 is TGCGCCAGCAGCAGAAGGTTGGGACAGGGAATAACTGAAGCTTTCTTT. Translated: CASSRRLGQGITEAFF. The variable domain in full, with the rest retrieved from reference TRBV5-1 and TRBJ1-1, is KAGVTQTPRYLIKTRGQQVTLSCSPISGHRSVSWYQQTPGQGLQFLFEYFSETQRNKGNFPGRFSGRQFSNSRSEMNVSTLELGDSALYLCASSRRLGQGITEAFFGQGTRLTVV.

This clonotype was detected many times. V gene TRBV4-1 combines with J gene TRBJ2-7; possibly TRBD2 for D (6 bases). The CDR3 length is 15 residues. Germline-derived CDR1 and CDR2 are MGHRA and YSYEKL. The V end was cut by 0 bases, the J end by 2 bases, with 11 bases between. Written as DNA, the CDR3 is TGCGCCAGCAGCCAAGATCGGGGGATCGCCTACGAGCAGTACTTC. Its translation: CASSQDRGIAYEQYF.

The chain uses TRBV20-1 and TRBJ1-2; D ambiguous. Trimming shortened V by 2 bases and J by 4 bases, and 14 bases separated the two germline ends. The CDR3 covers 14 residues. Germline CDR1 DFQATT, CDR2 SNEGSKA (reference sequence). The chain's CDR3 is CSARSLGMIYGYTF. CDR3 bases: TGCAGTGCTAGAAGCTTGGGGATGATCTATGGCTACACCTTC.

This clonotype was recorded many times. This sequence joins TRBV20-1 and TRBJ2-5; 10 bases are shared with TRBD2. The CDR3 is made up of 16 amino acids. After removal of 1 base from V and 7 bases from J, the junction contained 12 bases not matched to a gene. Per the germline V gene, CDR1 is DFQATT and CDR2 is SNEGSKA (reference sequence). The CDR3 loop reads CSARATSGPPSVTQYF. CDR3 DNA sequence: TGCAGTGCTAGAGCGACTAGCGGGCCGCCTTCCGTGACCCAGTACTTC.

In this sample, this clonotype turned up many times. The chain employs TRBV2 and TRBJ2-3; the match to TRBD1 covers 8 bases. V dropped 3 bases and J dropped 3; count of bases not matched to a gene: 5. This CDR3 has 15 amino acids. Germline assignment: CDR1 SNHLY and CDR2 FYNNEI. CDR3 loop: CASSEDRVRTDTQYF. CDR3 DNA sequence: TGTGCCAGCAGTGAGGACAGGGTTCGTACAGATACGCAGTATTTT.